This note documents a single T cell receptor (beta chain) sequence. Its antigen is not identified. Enrolled ophthalmopathy patients presented with a Clinical Activity Score of at least 3, a NOSPECS grade of at least 4, and disease duration under 3 months. Orbital computed tomography and thyroid ultrasound, together with serum TRAb and thyroxine and clinical symptoms, were used for diagnoses. Amplification of TCR beta CDR3 regions used RNA as the template. First-round RT-PCR of the TCR CDR3 relied on the HTBI primer set. TCRdb redid the calling of the multiplex PCR reads with MiXCR, one entry per CDR3 protein. This sample has 500,000 to 600,000 distinct CDR3 sequences, with about 20% found just once. These data belong to a study of T cells in Graves' hyperthyroidism and ophthalmopathy. Study findings and constraints: Most clonotypes expanded in thyroid above 0.001 were likewise present in blood.

The TCR was taken from a man aged 40-49 years with Graves' ophthalmopathy. The specimen sequenced was blood.

Written as DNA, the CDR3 is TGCGCCAGCAGCTTAATAATAGGGACAGGGAGCACTGAAGCTTTCTTT. As protein: CASSLIIGTGSTEAFF. This chain uses TRBV5-1 with TRBJ1-1, with 9 bases aligning to TRBD1. CDR1 is SGHRS, CDR2 YFSETQ, per germline. The CDR3 contains 16 residues. V lost 2 bases and J lost 4; bases outside the gene matches: 9.